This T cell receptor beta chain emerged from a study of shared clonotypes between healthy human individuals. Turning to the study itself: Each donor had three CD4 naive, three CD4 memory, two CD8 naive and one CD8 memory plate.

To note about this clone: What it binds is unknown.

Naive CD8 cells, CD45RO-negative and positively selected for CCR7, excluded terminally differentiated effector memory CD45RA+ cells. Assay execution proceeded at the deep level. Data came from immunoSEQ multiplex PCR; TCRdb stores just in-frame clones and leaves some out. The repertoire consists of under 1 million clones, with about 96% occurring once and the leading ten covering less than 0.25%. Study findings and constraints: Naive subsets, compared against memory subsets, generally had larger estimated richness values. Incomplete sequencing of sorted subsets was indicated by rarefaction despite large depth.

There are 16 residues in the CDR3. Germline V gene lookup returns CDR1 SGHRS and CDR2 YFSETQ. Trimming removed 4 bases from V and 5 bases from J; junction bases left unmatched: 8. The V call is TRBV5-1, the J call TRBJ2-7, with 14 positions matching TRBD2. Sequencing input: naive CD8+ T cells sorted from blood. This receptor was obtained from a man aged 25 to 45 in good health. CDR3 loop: CASSPGLAGDNDEQYF. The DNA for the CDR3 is TGCGCCAGCAGCCCGGGACTAGCGGGAGATAATGACGAGCAGTACTTC. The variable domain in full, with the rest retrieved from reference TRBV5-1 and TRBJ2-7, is KAGVTQTPRYLIKTRGQQVTLSCSPISGHRSVSWYQQTPGQGLQFLFEYFSETQRNKGNFPGRFSGRQFSNSRSEMNVSTLELGDSALYLCASSPGLAGDNDEQYFGPGTRLTVT.